These 3 T cell receptor beta chains were all obtained from the same sample, sequenced in a study of blood T cell repertoires in COVID-19. Measured with immunoSEQ multiplex PCR; TCRdb has only the in-frame clones, and not every one. The table has around 170,000 clones, around 80% seen once. Sequencing was carried out using peripheral blood. These receptors all come from a man aged 25-45 years with active or convalescent COVID-19.

The chain joins TRBV12-3 or TRBV12-4 to TRBJ2-7; the D gene is possibly TRBD2 (5 bases). The CDR3 totals 13 residues. V was trimmed by 3 bases and J by 3 bases, leaving 9 bases between them. For the CDR3, the DNA is TGTGCCAGCAGTTTCGGGATCAACTACGAGCAGTACTTC. This gives the protein CASSFGINYEQYF.

J is TRBJ1-5 and V is TRBV2, with 9 bases that match TRBD1. V was clipped by 6 bases and J by 4 bases; unmatched bases: 7. This CDR3 is 15 amino acids long. Germline values: CDR1 SNHLY, CDR2 FYNNEI. The CDR3 sequence: CASRGGQGRNQPQHF. Written as DNA, the CDR3 is TGTGCCAGCAGGGGAGGACAGGGGCGAAATCAGCCCCAGCATTTT.

V and J are TRBV19 and TRBJ2-7, with 8 bases lining up with TRBD1. Germline V gives CDR1 LNHDA, CDR2 SQIVND (reference sequence). This CDR3 has 14 amino acids. The V and J ends lost 5 bases and 7 bases, in that order; junction bases with no gene match: 10. This CDR3 is CASSPGQVLEEQYF. The CDR3 DNA follows: TGTGCCAGTAGTCCGGGACAGGTCTTGGAGGAGCAGTACTTC.